This T cell receptor beta chain is drawn from a study of cytomegalovirus exposure and HLA in healthy donors. Per the germline V gene, CDR1 is SGHNT and CDR2 is YENEEA. J lost 8 bases, V lost 5 bases, and 13 bases had no gene match. This CDR3 region has 16 residues. This clone was seen a single time. Its cognate antigen is unknown. Use of 60 Vbeta and 13 Jbeta primers characterized the PCR. Clones were read by immunoSEQ multiplex PCR, and TCRdb kept only the in-frame ones, dropping some. The top ten hold under 3% of the sample, which has 60,000 to 70,000 clones, roughly 80% seen once. General study points: Further analysis was carried out later, and it showed several of the most significant clusters appearing linked to common viral pathogens. Overall, roughly 150 TCR beta chains were annotated as cytomegalovirus-associated. With DRB1 most and HLA-C fewest, TCR association rates differed between HLA loci in a later analysis.

Specimen: PBMCs. The V and J genes are TRBV11-3 and TRBJ2-1; 9 nucleotides line up with TRBD2. The sequence was collected from a woman in her 30s in good health and CMV-seronegative. CDR3 amino acids: CASSEVGLAGKYEQFF. The CDR3 DNA is TGTGCCAGCAGCGAAGTTGGCCTAGCGGGAAAGTATGAGCAGTTCTTC.